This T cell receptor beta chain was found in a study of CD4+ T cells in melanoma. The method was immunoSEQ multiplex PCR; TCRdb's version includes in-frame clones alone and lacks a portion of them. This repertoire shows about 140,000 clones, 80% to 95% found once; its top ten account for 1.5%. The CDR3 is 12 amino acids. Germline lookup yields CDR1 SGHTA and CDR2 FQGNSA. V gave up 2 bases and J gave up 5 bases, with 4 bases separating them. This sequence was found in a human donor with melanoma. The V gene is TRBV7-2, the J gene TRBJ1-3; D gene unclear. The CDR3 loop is CASSLYRNTIYF. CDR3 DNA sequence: TGTGCCAGCAGCTTATACAGAAACACCATATATTTT.